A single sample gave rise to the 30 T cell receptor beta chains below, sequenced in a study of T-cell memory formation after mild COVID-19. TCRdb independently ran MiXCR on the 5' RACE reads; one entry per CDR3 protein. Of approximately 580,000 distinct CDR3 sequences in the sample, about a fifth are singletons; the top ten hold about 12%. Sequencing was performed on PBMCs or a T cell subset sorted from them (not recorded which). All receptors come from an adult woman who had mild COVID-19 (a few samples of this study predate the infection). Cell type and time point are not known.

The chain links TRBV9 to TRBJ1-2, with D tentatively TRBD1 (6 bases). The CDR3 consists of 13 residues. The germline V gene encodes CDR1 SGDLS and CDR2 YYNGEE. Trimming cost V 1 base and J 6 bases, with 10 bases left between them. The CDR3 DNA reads TGTGCCAGCAGCGTAACAGGGACGGATGGCTACACCTTC. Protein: CASSVTGTDGYTF.

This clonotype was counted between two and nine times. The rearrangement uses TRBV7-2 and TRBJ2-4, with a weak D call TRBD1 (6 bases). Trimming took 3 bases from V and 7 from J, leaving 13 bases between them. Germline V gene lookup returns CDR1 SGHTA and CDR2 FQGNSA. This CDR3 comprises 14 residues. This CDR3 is CASSFTTGGNIQYF. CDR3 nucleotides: TGTGCCAGCAGCTTTACGACAGGTGGGAACATTCAGTACTTC.

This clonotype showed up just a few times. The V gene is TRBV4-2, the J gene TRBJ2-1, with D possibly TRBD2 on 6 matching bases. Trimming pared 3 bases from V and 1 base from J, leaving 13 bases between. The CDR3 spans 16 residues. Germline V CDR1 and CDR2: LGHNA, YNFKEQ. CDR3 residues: CASSHHSGDSYNEQFF. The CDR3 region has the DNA TGTGCCAGCAGCCATCACTCGGGAGATTCCTACAATGAGCAGTTCTTC.

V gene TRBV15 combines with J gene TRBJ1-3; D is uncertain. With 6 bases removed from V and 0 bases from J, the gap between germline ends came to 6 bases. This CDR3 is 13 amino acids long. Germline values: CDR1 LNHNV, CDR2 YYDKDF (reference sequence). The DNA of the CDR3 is TGTGCCACCAGAGCGAGCTCTGGAAACACCATATATTTT. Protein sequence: CATRASSGNTIYF.

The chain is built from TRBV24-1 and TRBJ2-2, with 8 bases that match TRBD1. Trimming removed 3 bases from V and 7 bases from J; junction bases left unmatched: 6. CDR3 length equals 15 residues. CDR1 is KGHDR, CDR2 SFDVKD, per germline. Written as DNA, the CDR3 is TGTGCCACCAGTGATCAGGGGGCAGCAATCGGGGAGCTGTTTTTT. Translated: CATSDQGAAIGELFF.

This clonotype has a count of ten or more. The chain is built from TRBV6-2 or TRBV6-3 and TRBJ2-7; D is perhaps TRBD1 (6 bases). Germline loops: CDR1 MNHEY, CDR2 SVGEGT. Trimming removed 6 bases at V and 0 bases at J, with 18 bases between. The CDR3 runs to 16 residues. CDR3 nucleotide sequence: TGTGCCAGCAGATGGGACAAGCAACGAGTCTCCTACGAGCAGTACTTC. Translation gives CASRWDKQRVSYEQYF.

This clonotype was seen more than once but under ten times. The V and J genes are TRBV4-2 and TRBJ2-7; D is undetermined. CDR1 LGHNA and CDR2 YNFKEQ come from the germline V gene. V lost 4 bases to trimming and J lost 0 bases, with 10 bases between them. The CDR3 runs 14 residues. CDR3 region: CASSPWAASYEQYF. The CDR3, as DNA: TGTGCCAGCAGCCCCTGGGCGGCCTCCTACGAGCAGTACTTC.

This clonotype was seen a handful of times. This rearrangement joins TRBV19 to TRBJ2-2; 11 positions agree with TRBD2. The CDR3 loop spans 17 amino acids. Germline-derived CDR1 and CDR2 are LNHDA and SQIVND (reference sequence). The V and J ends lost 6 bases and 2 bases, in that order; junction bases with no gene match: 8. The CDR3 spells CASRTTSGSPNTGELFF. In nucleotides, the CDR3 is TGTGCCAGTAGAACAACTAGCGGGAGCCCAAACACCGGGGAGCTGTTTTTT. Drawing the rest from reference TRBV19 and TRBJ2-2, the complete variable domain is DGGITQSPKYLFRKEGQNVTLSCEQNLNHDAMYWYRQDPGQGLRLIYYSQIVNDFQKGDIAEGYSVSREKKESFPLTVTSAQKNPTAFYLCASRTTSGSPNTGELFFGEGSRLTVL.

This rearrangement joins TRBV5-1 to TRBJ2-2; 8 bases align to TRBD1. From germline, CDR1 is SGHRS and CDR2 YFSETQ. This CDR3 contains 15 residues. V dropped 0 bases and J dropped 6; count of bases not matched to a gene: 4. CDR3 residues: CASSLVQGAAGELFF. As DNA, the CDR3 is TGCGCCAGCAGCTTGGTCCAGGGGGCCGCCGGGGAGCTGTTTTTT.

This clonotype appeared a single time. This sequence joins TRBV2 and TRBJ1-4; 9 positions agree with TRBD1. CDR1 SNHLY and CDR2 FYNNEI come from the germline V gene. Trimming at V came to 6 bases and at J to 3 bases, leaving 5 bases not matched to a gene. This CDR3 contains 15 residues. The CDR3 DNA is TGTGCCAGCAGGACAGGGGGGATCGCTAATGAAAAACTGTTTTTT. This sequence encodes CASRTGGIANEKLFF.

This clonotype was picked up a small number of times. The CDR3 region is CASSLDAGAIGETQYF. CDR3 in DNA: TGTGCCAGCAGCTTAGACGCCGGGGCGATCGGGGAGACCCAGTACTTC. V usage is TRBV7-6 and J usage is TRBJ2-5; D assignment may be TRBD1 or TRBD2 (5 bases each). The CDR3 totals 16 residues. Trimming took off 1 base at V and 5 bases at J, with 17 bases between the two ends. CDR1 and CDR2 (germline): SGHVS, FNYEAQ.

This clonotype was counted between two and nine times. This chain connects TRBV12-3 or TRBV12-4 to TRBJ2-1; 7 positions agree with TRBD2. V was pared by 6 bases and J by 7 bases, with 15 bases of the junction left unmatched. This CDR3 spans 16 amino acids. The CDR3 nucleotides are TGTGCCAGCAGCCCCTTCGGGGGGTCTGAATGGAATGAGCAGTTCTTC. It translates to CASSPFGGSEWNEQFF.

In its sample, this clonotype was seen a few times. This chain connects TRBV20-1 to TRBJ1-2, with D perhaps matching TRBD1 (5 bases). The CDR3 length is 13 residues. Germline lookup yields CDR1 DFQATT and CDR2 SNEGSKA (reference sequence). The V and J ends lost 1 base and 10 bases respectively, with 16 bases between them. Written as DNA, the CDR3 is TGCAGTGCTAGAGTAGAAGGGGTACGGGTCTACACCTTC. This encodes CSARVEGVRVYTF.

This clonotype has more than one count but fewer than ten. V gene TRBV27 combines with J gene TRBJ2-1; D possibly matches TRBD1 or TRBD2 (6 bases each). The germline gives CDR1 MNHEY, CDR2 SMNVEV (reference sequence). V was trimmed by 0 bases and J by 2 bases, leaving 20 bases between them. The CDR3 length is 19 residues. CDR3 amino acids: CASSLSRSGTGRTYNEQFF. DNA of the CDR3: TGTGCCAGCAGTTTATCGAGGTCTGGTACAGGGAGGACCTACAATGAGCAGTTCTTC.

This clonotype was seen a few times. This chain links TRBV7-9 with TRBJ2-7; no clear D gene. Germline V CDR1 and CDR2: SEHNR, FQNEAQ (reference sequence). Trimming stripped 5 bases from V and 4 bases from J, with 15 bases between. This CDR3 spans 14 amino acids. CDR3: CASSPARDVYEQYF. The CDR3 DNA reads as TGTGCCAGCAGCCCAGCTAGGGATGTTTACGAGCAGTACTTC.

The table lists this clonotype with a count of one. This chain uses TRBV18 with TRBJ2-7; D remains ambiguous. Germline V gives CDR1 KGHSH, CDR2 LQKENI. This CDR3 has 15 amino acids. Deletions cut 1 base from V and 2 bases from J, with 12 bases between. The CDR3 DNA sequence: TGTGCCAGCTCACCACAATTAAAGGTCACCTACGAGCAGTACTTC. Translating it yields CASSPQLKVTYEQYF.

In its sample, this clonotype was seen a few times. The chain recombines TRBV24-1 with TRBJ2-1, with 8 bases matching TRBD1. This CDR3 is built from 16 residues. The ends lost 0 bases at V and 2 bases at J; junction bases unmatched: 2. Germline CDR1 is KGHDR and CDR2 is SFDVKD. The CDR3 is CATSDLARGPYNEQFF. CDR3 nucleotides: TGTGCCACCAGTGATTTGGCCAGGGGGCCCTACAATGAGCAGTTCTTC.

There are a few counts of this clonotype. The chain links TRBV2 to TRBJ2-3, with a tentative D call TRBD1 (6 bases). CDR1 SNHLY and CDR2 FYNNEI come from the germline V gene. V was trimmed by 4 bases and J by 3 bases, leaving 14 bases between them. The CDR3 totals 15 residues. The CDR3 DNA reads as TGTGCCAGCAGTGGAGGTGGGGGCCTAACAGATACGCAGTATTTT. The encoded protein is CASSGGGGLTDTQYF.

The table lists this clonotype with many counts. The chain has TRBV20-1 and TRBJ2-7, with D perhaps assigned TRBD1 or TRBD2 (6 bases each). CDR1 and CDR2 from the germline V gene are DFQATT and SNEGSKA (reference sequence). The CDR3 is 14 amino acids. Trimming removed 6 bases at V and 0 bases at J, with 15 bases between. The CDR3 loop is CSAVGGLSSYEQYF. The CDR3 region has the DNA TGCAGTGCAGTAGGGGGGCTAAGCTCCTACGAGCAGTACTTC.

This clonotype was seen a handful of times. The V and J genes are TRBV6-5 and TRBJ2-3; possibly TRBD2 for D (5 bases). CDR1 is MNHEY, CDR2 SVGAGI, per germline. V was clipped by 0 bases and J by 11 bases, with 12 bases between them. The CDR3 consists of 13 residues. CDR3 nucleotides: TGTGCCAGCAGTTACTCGAGGGCTCTAGGGCAGTATTTT. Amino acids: CASSYSRALGQYF.

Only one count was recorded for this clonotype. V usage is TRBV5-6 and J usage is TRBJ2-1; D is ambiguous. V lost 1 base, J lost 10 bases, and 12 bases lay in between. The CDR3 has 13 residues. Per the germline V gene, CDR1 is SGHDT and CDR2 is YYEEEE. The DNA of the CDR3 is TGTGCCAGCAGCTTGACTCCTACCGGGGAGCAGTTCTTC. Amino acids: CASSLTPTGEQFF.

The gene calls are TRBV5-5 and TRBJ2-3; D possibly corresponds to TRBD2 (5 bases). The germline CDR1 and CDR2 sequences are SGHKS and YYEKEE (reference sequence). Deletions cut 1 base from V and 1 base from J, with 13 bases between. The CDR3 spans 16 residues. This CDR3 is CASSLRESYGTDTQYF. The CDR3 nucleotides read TGTGCCAGCAGCTTGCGGGAATCATACGGCACAGATACGCAGTATTTT.

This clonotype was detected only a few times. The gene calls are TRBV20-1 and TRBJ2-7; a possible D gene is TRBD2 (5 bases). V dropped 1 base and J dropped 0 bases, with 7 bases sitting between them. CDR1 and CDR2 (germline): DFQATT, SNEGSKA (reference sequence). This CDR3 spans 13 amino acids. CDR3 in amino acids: CSARVGSSYEQYF. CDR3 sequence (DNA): TGCAGTGCTAGAGTGGGGAGCTCCTACGAGCAGTACTTC.

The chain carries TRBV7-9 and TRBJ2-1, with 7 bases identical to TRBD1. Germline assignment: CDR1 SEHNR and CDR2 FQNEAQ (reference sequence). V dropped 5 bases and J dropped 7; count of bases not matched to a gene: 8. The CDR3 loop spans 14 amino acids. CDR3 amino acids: CASSLPLTGNEQFF. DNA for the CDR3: TGTGCCAGCAGCCTCCCTCTGACAGGGAATGAGCAGTTCTTC. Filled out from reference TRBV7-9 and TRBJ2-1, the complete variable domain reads DTGVSQNPRHKITKRGQNVTFRCDPISEHNRLYWYRQTLGQGPEFLTYFQNEAQLEKSRLLSDRFSAERPKGSFSTLEIQRTEQGDSAMYLCASSLPLTGNEQFFGPGTRLTVL.

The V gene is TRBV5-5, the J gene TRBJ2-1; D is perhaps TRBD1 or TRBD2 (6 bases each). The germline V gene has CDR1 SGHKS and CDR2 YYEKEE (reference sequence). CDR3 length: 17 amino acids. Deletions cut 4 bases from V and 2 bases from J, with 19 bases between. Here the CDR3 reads CASSPRGDNGAYNEQFF. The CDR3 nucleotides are TGTGCCAGCAGCCCAAGGGGGGATAATGGGGCCTACAATGAGCAGTTCTTC.

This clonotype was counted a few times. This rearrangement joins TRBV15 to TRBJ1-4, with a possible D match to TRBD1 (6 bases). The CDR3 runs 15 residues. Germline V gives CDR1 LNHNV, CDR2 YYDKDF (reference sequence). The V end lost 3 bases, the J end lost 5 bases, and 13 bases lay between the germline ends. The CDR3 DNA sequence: TGTGCCACCAGCAGCCGGACAGACGCAAATGAAAAACTGTTTTTT. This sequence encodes CATSSRTDANEKLFF.

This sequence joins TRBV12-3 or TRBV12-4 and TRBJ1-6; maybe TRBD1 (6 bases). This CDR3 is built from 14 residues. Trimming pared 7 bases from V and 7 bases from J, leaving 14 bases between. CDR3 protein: CASKPGEYNSPLHF. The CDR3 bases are TGTGCCAGCAAACCAGGGGAATACAATTCACCCCTCCACTTT.

The CDR3 nucleotides are TGTGCCAGCAGCTTAGCGGTGACGGGTGCGACTGAAGCTTTCTTT. This codes for CASSLAVTGATEAFF. This chain uses TRBV7-2 with TRBJ1-1, with D unresolved. V lost 0 bases and J lost 5, with 13 bases in between. Germline-derived CDR1 and CDR2 are SGHTA and FQGNSA. The CDR3 extends over 15 amino acids.

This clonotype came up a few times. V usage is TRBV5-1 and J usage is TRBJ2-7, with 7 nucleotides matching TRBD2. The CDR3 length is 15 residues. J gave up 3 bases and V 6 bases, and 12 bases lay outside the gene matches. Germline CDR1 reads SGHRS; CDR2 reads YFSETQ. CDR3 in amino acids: CASTKDPSGYYEQYF. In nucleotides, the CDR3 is TGCGCCAGCACCAAAGACCCTAGCGGCTACTACGAGCAGTACTTC.

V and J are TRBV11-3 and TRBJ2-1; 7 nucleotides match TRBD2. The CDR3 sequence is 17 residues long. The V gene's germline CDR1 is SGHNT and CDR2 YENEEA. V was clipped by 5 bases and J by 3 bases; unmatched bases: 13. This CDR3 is CASSPPIGRGNYNEQFF. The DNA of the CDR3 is TGTGCCAGCAGCCCACCTATTGGGCGGGGGAACTACAATGAGCAGTTCTTC.